Listed below are T cell receptor beta chains from one sample, sequenced in a study of blood T cell repertoires in COVID-19. TCRdb keeps only in-frame clones here, not all; method: immunoSEQ multiplex PCR. The table lists about 160,000 clones, around 92% of them singletons. Source material: peripheral blood. The receptors shown here come from a young man with COVID-19, enrolled during active disease. Both conserved end residues are part of each CDR3. D genes are given only for firm matches. Not every row has a clone size; where given, it reads once, few, many or a size class.

j_gene: TRBJ2-2; d_gene: TRBD2; abundance: NA; v_gene: TRBV27; CDR3aa: CASSLYSGSSSGELFF; CDR3nt: TGTGCCAGCAGTTTATACAGCGGGAGTTCATCCGGGGAGCTGTTTTTT
j_gene: TRBJ2-1; d_gene: TRBD2; abundance: NA; v_gene: TRBV7-6; CDR3aa: CASSLALVSGLADNEQFF; CDR3nt: TGTGCCAGCAGCTTAGCCCTCGTTTCGGGACTAGCGGACAATGAGCAGTTCTTC
j_gene: TRBJ2-7; d_gene: TRBD1; abundance: NA; v_gene: TRBV6-5; CDR3aa: CASIPGQGHEQYF; CDR3nt: TGTGCCAGCATACCGGGACAGGGACACGAGCAGTACTTC
j_gene: TRBJ2-1; d_gene: NA; abundance: NA; v_gene: TRBV19; CDR3aa: CASSIGTVYNEQFF; CDR3nt: TGTGCCAGTAGTATAGGGACAGTCTACAATGAGCAGTTCTTC
j_gene: TRBJ1-3; d_gene: NA; abundance: NA; v_gene: TRBV6-5; CDR3aa: CASSYSIGSGNTIYF; CDR3nt: TGTGCCAGCAGTTACTCGATCGGCTCTGGAAACACCATATATTTT
j_gene: TRBJ2-7; d_gene: TRBD1; abundance: NA; v_gene: TRBV28; CDR3aa: CASIFQQGGHEQYF; CDR3nt: TGTGCCAGCATTTTCCAACAGGGGGGTCACGAGCAGTACTTC
j_gene: TRBJ1-2; d_gene: NA; abundance: NA; v_gene: TRBV5-4; CDR3aa: CASSANYGYTF; CDR3nt: TGTGCCAGCAGCGCGAACTATGGCTACACCTTC
j_gene: TRBJ2-4; d_gene: TRBD2; abundance: NA; v_gene: TRBV29-1; CDR3aa: CSVEVGGVNIQYF; CDR3nt: TGCAGCGTTGAAGTGGGGGGGGTAAACATTCAGTACTTC
j_gene: TRBJ2-7; d_gene: TRBD2; abundance: NA; v_gene: TRBV3-1/TRBV3-2; CDR3aa: CASSQGPGGGPYEQYF; CDR3nt: TGTGCCAGCAGCCAAGGCCCCGGGGGGGGCCCCTACGAGCAGTACTTC
j_gene: TRBJ2-1; d_gene: TRBD2; abundance: medium-sized; v_gene: TRBV9; CDR3aa: CASSGLAGGPSDEQFF; CDR3nt: TGTGCCAGCAGCGGATTAGCGGGGGGGCCTTCGGATGAGCAGTTCTTC
j_gene: TRBJ1-5; d_gene: TRBD1; abundance: NA; v_gene: TRBV14; CDR3aa: CASSQTGLNQPQHF; CDR3nt: TGTGCCAGCAGCCAGACAGGGCTCAATCAGCCCCAGCATTTT
j_gene: TRBJ2-2; d_gene: NA; abundance: NA; v_gene: TRBV19; CDR3aa: CASKEGQTTGELFF; CDR3nt: TGTGCCAGTAAGGAGGGGCAGACCACCGGGGAGCTGTTTTTT
j_gene: TRBJ1-1; d_gene: TRBD1; abundance: NA; v_gene: TRBV14; CDR3aa: CASSRSDREEAFF; CDR3nt: TGTGCCAGCAGCCGGTCGGACAGGGAGGAAGCTTTCTTT
j_gene: TRBJ2-1; d_gene: NA; abundance: NA; v_gene: TRBV14; CDR3aa: CASSQDRSADYNEQFF; CDR3nt: TGTGCCAGCAGCCAAGATAGGAGCGCGGACTACAATGAGCAGTTCTTC
j_gene: TRBJ1-2; d_gene: NA; abundance: NA; v_gene: TRBV12-3/TRBV12-4; CDR3aa: CASSLGRGYTF; CDR3nt: TGTGCCAGCAGTTTAGGGAGGGGCTACACCTTC
j_gene: TRBJ2-1; d_gene: NA; abundance: NA; v_gene: TRBV19; CDR3aa: CASSITGFVSNEQFF; CDR3nt: TGTGCCAGTAGTATAACAGGGTTCGTCAGCAATGAGCAGTTCTTC
j_gene: TRBJ2-7; d_gene: TRBD2; abundance: NA; v_gene: TRBV7-6; CDR3aa: CASSSRTSDVYEQYF; CDR3nt: TGTGCCAGCAGCTCGCGGACTAGCGATGTTTACGAGCAGTACTTC
j_gene: TRBJ1-6; d_gene: NA; abundance: NA; v_gene: TRBV13; CDR3aa: CASSLGGADNSPLHF; CDR3nt: TGTGCCAGCAGCTTAGGAGGGGCAGATAATTCACCCCTCCACTTT
j_gene: TRBJ2-7; d_gene: TRBD1; abundance: NA; v_gene: TRBV11-2; CDR3aa: CASRPGQGGVDEQYF; CDR3nt: TGTGCCAGCAGACCTGGACAGGGTGGTGTGGACGAGCAGTACTTC
j_gene: TRBJ1-5; d_gene: TRBD1; abundance: NA; v_gene: TRBV19; CDR3aa: CASTDRVHGQPQHF; CDR3nt: TGTGCCAGTACCGACAGGGTTCACGGTCAGCCCCAGCATTTT
j_gene: TRBJ2-3; d_gene: NA; abundance: NA; v_gene: TRBV5-6; CDR3aa: CASSIYTDTQYF; CDR3nt: TGTGCCAGCAGCATCTACACAGATACGCAGTATTTT
j_gene: TRBJ1-5; d_gene: TRBD1; abundance: NA; v_gene: TRBV2; CDR3aa: CASSDDRGFSNQPQHF; CDR3nt: TGTGCCAGCAGTGACGACAGGGGGTTTAGCAATCAGCCCCAGCATTTT
j_gene: TRBJ1-4; d_gene: NA; abundance: NA; v_gene: TRBV19; CDR3aa: CASTRSGGTNEKLFF; CDR3nt: TGTGCCAGTACCCGATCGGGAGGAACTAATGAAAAACTGTTTTTT
j_gene: TRBJ2-7; d_gene: TRBD1; abundance: few; v_gene: TRBV2; CDR3aa: CASSDPQGAFYEQYF; CDR3nt: TGTGCCAGCAGTGACCCACAGGGGGCCTTCTACGAGCAGTACTTC
j_gene: TRBJ1-1; d_gene: NA; abundance: NA; v_gene: TRBV18; CDR3aa: CASSPPSAPSAAFF; CDR3nt: TGTGCCAGCTCACCACCGAGCGCCCCCTCCGCGGCTTTCTTT
j_gene: TRBJ2-1; d_gene: NA; abundance: NA; v_gene: TRBV7-3; CDR3aa: CASSHQGNEQFF; CDR3nt: TGTGCCAGCAGCCACCAGGGGAATGAGCAGTTCTTC
j_gene: TRBJ2-1; d_gene: TRBD1; abundance: NA; v_gene: TRBV9; CDR3aa: CASSPDRVSPRSYNEQFF; CDR3nt: TGTGCCAGCAGCCCGGACAGGGTCTCCCCCCGCTCCTACAATGAGCAGTTCTTC
j_gene: TRBJ2-2; d_gene: NA; abundance: NA; v_gene: TRBV9; CDR3aa: CASSVRTPQNTGELFF; CDR3nt: TGTGCCAGCAGCGTAAGGACTCCGCAGAACACCGGGGAGCTGTTTTTT
j_gene: TRBJ1-2; d_gene: TRBD1; abundance: NA; v_gene: TRBV7-9; CDR3aa: CASSLPGGVNYGYTF; CDR3nt: TGTGCCAGCAGCTTGCCAGGGGGTGTTAACTATGGCTACACCTTC
j_gene: TRBJ2-2; d_gene: NA; abundance: NA; v_gene: TRBV4-3; CDR3aa: CASSPGGGAGAAGELFF; CDR3nt: TGCGCCAGCAGCCCAGGTGGGGGGGCGGGAGCCGCCGGGGAGCTGTTTTTT
j_gene: TRBJ1-1; d_gene: NA; abundance: NA; v_gene: TRBV27; CDR3aa: CASSSYRDTEAFF; CDR3nt: TGTGCCAGCAGTTCGTACAGAGACACTGAAGCTTTCTTT
j_gene: TRBJ1-1; d_gene: NA; abundance: NA; v_gene: TRBV25-1; CDR3aa: CASSEPWAGEAFF; CDR3nt: TGTGCCAGCAGTGAACCATGGGCCGGTGAAGCTTTCTTT
j_gene: TRBJ2-5; d_gene: NA; abundance: NA; v_gene: TRBV5-5; CDR3aa: CASSLTLAVRQETQYF; CDR3nt: TGTGCCAGCAGCTTGACTTTAGCGGTGCGGCAAGAGACCCAGTACTTC
j_gene: TRBJ2-5; d_gene: NA; abundance: NA; v_gene: TRBV4-3; CDR3aa: CASSQGSAAYQETQYF; CDR3nt: TGCGCCAGCAGCCAAGGTTCGGCAGCGTACCAAGAGACCCAGTACTTC
j_gene: TRBJ2-3; d_gene: NA; abundance: NA; v_gene: TRBV18; CDR3aa: CASSPLTSTDTQYF; CDR3nt: TGTGCCAGCTCACCATTGACTAGCACAGATACGCAGTATTTT
j_gene: TRBJ1-5; d_gene: TRBD1; abundance: NA; v_gene: TRBV9; CDR3aa: CASSTGQGRGQPQHF; CDR3nt: TGTGCCAGCAGCACCGGACAGGGTCGGGGTCAGCCCCAGCATTTT
j_gene: TRBJ2-7; d_gene: NA; abundance: NA; v_gene: TRBV5-4; CDR3aa: CASSLVEHYEQYF; CDR3nt: TGTGCCAGCAGCCTGGTTGAACACTACGAGCAGTACTTC
j_gene: TRBJ1-6; d_gene: NA; abundance: NA; v_gene: TRBV25-1; CDR3aa: CASSEWLLGFDSPLHF; CDR3nt: TGTGCCAGCAGTGAATGGCTCCTGGGCTTCGATTCACCCCTCCACTTT
j_gene: TRBJ2-7; d_gene: TRBD1; abundance: NA; v_gene: TRBV19; CDR3aa: CASSWDRETEQYF; CDR3nt: TGTGCCAGTAGTTGGGACAGGGAGACCGAGCAGTACTTC
j_gene: TRBJ2-2; d_gene: TRBD1; abundance: NA; v_gene: TRBV5-4; CDR3aa: CASSSYRGMNTGELFF; CDR3nt: TGTGCCAGCAGCTCCTACAGGGGGATGAACACCGGGGAGCTGTTTTTT
j_gene: TRBJ2-5; d_gene: TRBD2; abundance: NA; v_gene: TRBV11-2; CDR3aa: CASRQSGAQQETQYF; CDR3nt: TGTGCCAGCCGACAGAGCGGGGCCCAACAAGAGACCCAGTACTTC